These 8 T cell receptor beta chains share one sample of origin, sequenced in a study of T cell responses to AZD1222 COVID-19 vaccine. Produced via immunoSEQ multiplex PCR; TCRdb's table is partial and in-frame only. The sample records some 130,000 clones, 89% being singletons. This sample comprised peripheral blood, obtained on day 0 of AZD1222 vaccination. Receptor source: an adult in good health.

The rearrangement links TRBV7-2 to TRBJ1-5, with unresolved D. The CDR3 spans 13 residues. The germline V gene has CDR1 SGHTA and CDR2 FQGNSA. Trimming took off 3 bases at V and 5 bases at J, with 8 bases between the two ends. The CDR3 loop is CASSLVGHQPQHF. The CDR3 DNA is TGTGCCAGCAGCTTGGTAGGGCATCAGCCCCAGCATTTT.

The chain links TRBV20-1 to TRBJ1-4; 7 nucleotides agree with TRBD1. The CDR3 length is 14 residues. Germline CDR1 and CDR2: DFQATT and SNEGSKA (reference sequence). The ends lost 3 bases at V and 7 bases at J; junction bases unmatched: 8. CDR3 coding DNA: TGCAGTGCTAGTGAACAGGGGATGCGTGAAAAACTGTTTTTT. It yields the protein CSASEQGMREKLFF.

In its sample, this clone was seen once. The V and J genes are TRBV5-1 and TRBJ1-1; no firm D call. V was shortened by 3 bases and J by 7 bases, with 13 bases between the two germline ends. Germline CDR1 and CDR2: SGHRS and YFSETQ. The length of the CDR3 is 13 residues. In nucleotides, the CDR3 is TGCGCCAGCAGCTCCCCGGGATCGCTTGAAGCTTTCTTT. This gives the protein CASSSPGSLEAFF.

This chain links TRBV6-1 with TRBJ1-6; TRBD1 matches 10 bases. CDR1 is MNHNS and CDR2 is SASEGT in the germline V gene. The CDR3 extends over 18 amino acids. The V and J ends lost 4 bases and 6 bases, in that order; junction bases with no gene match: 12. The CDR3 nucleotides are TGTGCCAGCAGTGGCGGGACAGGGGAGGCCCTGGGTAATTCACCCCTCCACTTT. Its protein is CASSGGTGEALGNSPLHF.

The chain carries TRBV5-5 and TRBJ1-5; D remains ambiguous. This CDR3 contains 16 residues. From germline, CDR1 is SGHKS and CDR2 YYEKEE (reference sequence). V lost 3 bases, J lost 4 bases, and 17 bases lay in between. In DNA, the CDR3 is TGTGCCAGCAGCTCGCAGGCCGCGAGGAGTAATCAGCCCCAGCATTTT. Amino acids: CASSSQAARSNQPQHF.

V is TRBV6-2 or TRBV6-3 and J is TRBJ2-1, with D possibly being TRBD1 (5 bases). V was trimmed by 5 bases and J by 5 bases, leaving 19 bases between them. Germline CDR1 is MNHEY and CDR2 is SVGEGT. The CDR3 is made up of 16 amino acids. Written as DNA, the CDR3 is TGTGCCAGCAGTCACCGAGAGGACATCCTAAACAATGAGCAGTTCTTC. Its translation: CASSHREDILNNEQFF.

This clone came up a few times. Different DNA sequences within this sample yield the same CDR3. The CDR3 protein is CASSLAGGAETQYF. The CDR3 bases are TGTGCCAGCAGCTTGGCAGGGGGCGCGGAGACCCAGTACTTC. This sequence joins TRBV5-6 and TRBJ2-5; 8 bases align to TRBD1. Germline CDR1 and CDR2: SGHDT and YYEEEE. The CDR3 is 14 residues long. Germline trimming cut 0 bases from V and 5 bases from J; bases unmatched to any gene: 3.

The rearrangement links TRBV28 to TRBJ1-2; D possibly corresponds to TRBD1 (6 bases). Germline V gene sequence: CDR1 MDHEN, CDR2 SYDVKM. CDR3 length: 12 residues. Deletions cut 6 bases from V and 4 bases from J, with 9 bases between. The CDR3: CASRGHIYGYTF. The CDR3 DNA is TGTGCCAGCAGGGGACATATCTATGGCTACACCTTC.